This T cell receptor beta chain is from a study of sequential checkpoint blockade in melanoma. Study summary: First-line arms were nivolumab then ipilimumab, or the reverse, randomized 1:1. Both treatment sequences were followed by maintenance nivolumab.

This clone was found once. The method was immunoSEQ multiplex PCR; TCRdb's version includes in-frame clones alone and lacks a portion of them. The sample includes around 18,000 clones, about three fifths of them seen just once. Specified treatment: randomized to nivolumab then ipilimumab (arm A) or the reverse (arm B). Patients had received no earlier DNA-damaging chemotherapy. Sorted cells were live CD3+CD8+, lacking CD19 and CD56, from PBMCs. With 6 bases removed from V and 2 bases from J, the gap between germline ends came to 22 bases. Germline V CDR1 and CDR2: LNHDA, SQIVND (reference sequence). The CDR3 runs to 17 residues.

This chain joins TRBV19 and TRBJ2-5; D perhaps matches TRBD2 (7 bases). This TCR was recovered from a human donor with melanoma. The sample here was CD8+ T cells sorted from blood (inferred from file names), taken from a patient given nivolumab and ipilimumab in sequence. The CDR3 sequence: CASSMGSGGLAQETQYF. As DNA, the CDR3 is TGTGCCAGTAGCATGGGGTCGGGGGGCCTGGCTCAAGAGACCCAGTACTTC.